The present entry profiles one TCR beta chain with its context. The antigen is not known. The data were obtained in a study of T cell responses to AZD1222 COVID-19 vaccine. This CDR3 is built from 15 residues. Germline V gene lookup returns CDR1 SSHAT and CDR2 FNYEAQ (reference sequence). Trimming pared 5 bases from V and 0 bases from J, leaving 11 bases between. Study-wide results and caveats: Seropositive AZD1222 recipients at baseline numbered only six or seven.

Data came from immunoSEQ multiplex PCR; TCRdb stores just in-frame clones and leaves some out. The sample lists approximately 140,000 clones, under 95% occurring once. The rearrangement uses TRBV7-7 and TRBJ2-1; no clear D gene. The TCR originated in an adult in good health. The sequences come from peripheral blood, collected on day 0 of AZD1222 vaccination. The CDR3 loop reads CASSPQRSSYNEQFF. The CDR3 nucleotides are TGTGCCAGCAGCCCGCAGCGTTCCTCCTACAATGAGCAGTTCTTC.